Listed below are T cell receptor beta chains from one sample, sequenced in a study of T cells after yellow fever vaccination. TCRdb analysed the 5' RACE reads with MiXCR anew, one entry per CDR3 protein. The sample includes around 330,000 distinct CDR3 sequences, about 3.5% seen only once; the top ten take roughly a quarter. The input for sequencing was PBMCs, taken on the day of the yellow fever booster vaccination. The receptors come from a man younger than 30 who received the YFV17D yellow fever vaccine. The CDR3 runs from the conserved cysteine through the conserved F or W. D genes are given only for firm matches. Not every row has a clone size; where given, it reads once, few, many or a size class.

abundance | j_gene | v_gene | d_gene | CDR3nt | CDR3aa
many | TRBJ2-7 | TRBV16 | TRBD1 | TGTGCCAGCAGCCAATCAGACAGGGTCTCCTACGAGCAGTACTTC | CASSQSDRVSYEQYF
many | TRBJ2-3 | TRBV6-2/TRBV6-3 | TRBD1 | TGTGCCAGCAGTTATTGGGACAGGTCGGTGTCCGATACGCAGTATTTT | CASSYWDRSVSDTQYF
many | TRBJ2-6 | TRBV15 | . | TGTGCCACCACTTCAGGACGTCTCCTCTCTGGGGCCAACGTCCTGACTTTC | CATTSGRLLSGANVLTF
many | TRBJ2-2 | TRBV20-1 | . | TGCAGTGCTAGACTCTCCCTGAACACCGGGGAGCTGTTTTTT | CSARLSLNTGELFF
few | TRBJ1-1 | TRBV6-2/TRBV6-3 | TRBD1 | TGTGCCAGCAGACCGACAGGGGGGAGCACTGAAGCTTTCTTT | CASRPTGGSTEAFF
. | TRBJ1-2 | TRBV12-3/TRBV12-4 | . | TGTGCCAGCAGTCCCACCCTAAGAGGCTACACCTTC | CASSPTLRGYTF
few | TRBJ2-2 | TRBV7-2 | . | TGTGCCAGCAGCCGAGTTGACCCAACGAACACCGGGGAGCTGTTTTTT | CASSRVDPTNTGELFF
many | TRBJ1-2 | TRBV28 | TRBD1 | TGTGCCAGCAGTTTAGGGGACAGGCTTTACTATGGCTACACCTTC | CASSLGDRLYYGYTF
many | TRBJ2-2 | TRBV5-1 | . | TGCGCCAGCACCCTGCGGGTGTCGGACACCGGGGAGCTGTTTTTT | CASTLRVSDTGELFF
many | TRBJ2-2 | TRBV4-3 | . | TGCGCCAGCAGCCAGGGTTCAAGGGGGACCGGGGAGCTGTTTTTT | CASSQGSRGTGELFF
once | TRBJ2-3 | TRBV7-9 | TRBD2 | TGTGCCAGCAGCCTATCCGGGACTAGCACCTCTAGCACAGGTACGCAGTATTTT | CASSLSGTSTSSTGTQYF
few | TRBJ1-1 | TRBV10-3 | TRBD1 | TGTGCCATCAGGGACAGGGTCACTGAAGCTTTCTTT | CAIRDRVTEAFF
few | TRBJ1-5 | TRBV7-3 | TRBD1 | TGTGCCAGCAGCACAGGGGACAATCAGCCCCAGCATTTT | CASSTGDNQPQHF
many | TRBJ2-1 | TRBV20-1 | TRBD1 | TGCAGTGCTAGAAATAGGACAGGGCGAAGTAATGAGCAGTTCTTC | CSARNRTGRSNEQFF
. | TRBJ2-7 | TRBV20-1 | TRBD2 | TGCAGTGTCCTCTGGACTAGCGGGGCCTACGAGCAGTACTTC | CSVLWTSGAYEQYF
many | TRBJ2-5 | TRBV7-3 | . | TGTGCCAGCTCGGGGCAATCCGGCGAGACCCAGTACTTC | CASSGQSGETQYF
. | TRBJ1-4 | TRBV3-1 | . | TGTGCCAGCAGCCAAGCCCGGACAGCGACTAATGAAAAACTGTTTTTT | CASSQARTATNEKLFF
many | TRBJ2-5 | TRBV7-9 | TRBD2 | TGTGCCAGCAGTGAAGGGAGGGGAGAGACCCAGTACTTC | CASSEGRGETQYF
. | TRBJ1-2 | TRBV10-3 | . | TGTGCCATCAGTGAGGGGGCCCTCTATGGCTACACCTTC | CAISEGALYGYTF
few | TRBJ2-3 | TRBV5-4 | TRBD2 | TGTGCCAGCAGCCTTGGGACTAGCGGGGGGAGCACAGATACGCAGTATTTT | CASSLGTSGGSTDTQYF
many | TRBJ2-1 | TRBV29-1 | . | TGCAGCGCTGGGGACCGCGGGCAGTTCTTC | CSAGDRGQFF
. | TRBJ2-7 | TRBV10-2 | . | TGCGCCAGCAGTGATGGGATGACTAACGAGCAGTACTTC | CASSDGMTNEQYF
. | TRBJ2-7 | TRBV25-1 | TRBD1 | TGTGCCAGCAGTGAACCTAGCATCCCGGGACAGGGCTCCGAGCAGTACTTC | CASSEPSIPGQGSEQYF
many | TRBJ2-3 | TRBV7-3 | TRBD2 | TGTGCCAGCAGCTTAACTGGGACTACCCCTACGCAGTATTTT | CASSLTGTTPTQYF
. | TRBJ2-2 | TRBV10-3 | TRBD1 | TGTGCCATTGGGACCGGGACAGGGGGCTTCACCGGGGAGCTGTTTTTT | CAIGTGTGGFTGELFF
. | TRBJ2-1 | TRBV2 | . | TGTGCCAGCAGTAAAAACAGGGTTGGCAATGAGCAGTTCTTC | CASSKNRVGNEQFF
few | TRBJ1-2 | TRBV20-1 | TRBD1 | TGCAGTGCCCCCGGGACAGGGGGATCCCTCCACTATGGCTACACCTTC | CSAPGTGGSLHYGYTF
many | TRBJ2-5 | TRBV5-1 | TRBD1 | TGCGCCAGCAGCTTGGCGGGGACAGGCCAAGAGACCCAGTACTTC | CASSLAGTGQETQYF
few | TRBJ1-2 | TRBV3-1 | TRBD1 | TGTGCCAGCAGCCAAGATCTCGTAGGGGGCGGAGGCTACACCTTC | CASSQDLVGGGGYTF
few | TRBJ2-5 | TRBV15 | . | TGTGCCACCAACGTACAAGGGACCCAGTACTTC | CATNVQGTQYF
few | TRBJ2-1 | TRBV5-4 | . | TGTGCCAGCAGCTTGAGCCCAGGGGAATACAATGAGCAGTTCTTC | CASSLSPGEYNEQFF
many | TRBJ2-3 | TRBV7-9 | TRBD1 | TGTGCCAGCAGCGAGACAGGGCCAGATACGCAGTATTTT | CASSETGPDTQYF
many | TRBJ1-1 | TRBV7-2 | TRBD1 | TGTGCCAGCAGCACGCAGGGGGCGAACACTGAAGCTTTCTTT | CASSTQGANTEAFF
many | TRBJ1-2 | TRBV9 | . | TGTGCCAGCAGCGTAGGCGGGCCCGTGAACTATGGCTACACCTTC | CASSVGGPVNYGYTF
many | TRBJ2-1 | TRBV4-1 | TRBD2 | TGCGCCAGCGTGGACCTTAGCGGGGGGGTTTACAATGAGCAGTTCTTC | CASVDLSGGVYNEQFF
many | TRBJ2-3 | TRBV5-1 | TRBD2 | TGCGCCAGCAGCCCAACCGGGACTAGCGGGGGCACAGATACGCAGTATTTT | CASSPTGTSGGTDTQYF
. | TRBJ1-5 | TRBV12-3/TRBV12-4 | . | TGTGCCAGCAGTCCCTGGGACACGAATCAGCCCCAGCATTTT | CASSPWDTNQPQHF
many | TRBJ1-5 | TRBV20-1 | . | TGCAGTGCTAGTTCCGGGCGGGGGACATCTTTTAAGCCCCAGCATTTT | CSASSGRGTSFKPQHF
. | TRBJ2-1 | TRBV11-2 | . | TGTGCCAGCAGCTTAGATAGAGCGAGTGAGCAGTTCTTC | CASSLDRASEQFF
few | TRBJ1-6 | TRBV13 | TRBD1 | TGTGCCAGCAGCTTAGGTCGACAGGGGAAGTCACCCCTCCACTTT | CASSLGRQGKSPLHF
few | TRBJ2-5 | TRBV12-3/TRBV12-4 | . | TGTGCCAGCAGTTTGGGGACCGTAAAAGAGACCCAGTACTTC | CASSLGTVKETQYF
many | TRBJ1-2 | TRBV20-1 | TRBD1 | TGCAGTGCTGGGGGGGCAGGGGGCGCCGACTATGGCTACACCTTC | CSAGGAGGADYGYTF
. | TRBJ1-1 | TRBV19 | TRBD1 | TGTGCCAGTAGACCAACCGGACTCGGGACAGAAGTCTTGAACACTGAAGCTTTCTTT | CASRPTGLGTEVLNTEAFF
many | TRBJ2-7 | TRBV5-1 | TRBD1 | TGCGCCAGCAGCTCTCAACCTGGGACAGGGAGGCACGAGCAGTACTTC | CASSSQPGTGRHEQYF
many | TRBJ2-2 | TRBV15 | . | TGTGCCACCAGCAGAGAAGAGGAACTGTTTTTT | CATSREEELFF
many | TRBJ1-1 | TRBV20-1 | . | TGCAGTGCTAGTGGGCGGAGACTGAACACTGAAGCTTTCTTT | CSASGRRLNTEAFF
few | TRBJ2-3 | TRBV7-2 | . | TGTGCCAGCAGCTTAGTAGTAGTCAACTATCATACGCAGTATTTT | CASSLVVVNYHTQYF